This entry lists 25 T cell receptor beta chains sequenced from one sample in a study of radiation and T cells in renal cell carcinoma. Time point of the sample: blood 2 weeks post-SBRT. Stated treatment: 15 Gy SBRT to primary tumor, nephrectomy 4 weeks later. Only in-frame clones appear in the TCRdb table, and some are missing; sequencing was by immunoSEQ multiplex PCR. Of 100,000 to 150,000 clones detected, roughly 77% appear once; the ten largest clones hold about 1.9%. Sequenced here: blood, sampled from a patient whose treatment included radiotherapy and nephrectomy. The receptors originated from an older woman with renal cell carcinoma.

The chain employs TRBV6-5 and TRBJ2-2; a possible D gene is TRBD1 (5 bases). With 0 bases removed from V and 6 bases from J, the gap between germline ends came to 14 bases. CDR1 is MNHEY and CDR2 is SVGAGI in the germline V gene. The CDR3 contains 16 residues. CDR3 sequence: CASSYSRDSSPGELFF. The DNA for the CDR3 is TGTGCCAGCAGTTACTCCAGGGATTCCTCACCCGGGGAGCTGTTTTTT.

The chain combines TRBV12-1 with TRBJ2-7; the tabulated D call, TRBD2, remains unverified against the DNA. TRBV12-1 is a pseudogene locus. CDR3 length: 15 residues. The CDR3 nucleotides are TGTGCCAGCAGCCCTTTAGCGGGAGGGCCGAATGAGCAGTACTTC. This gives the protein CASSPLAGGPNEQYF.

V gene TRBV15 combines with J gene TRBJ2-7, with 11 bases that match TRBD1. Unmatched junction bases numbered 7, after V lost 2 bases and J lost 1 base. The germline gives CDR1 LNHNV, CDR2 YYDKDF (reference sequence). This CDR3 spans 17 amino acids. The CDR3 sequence is CATSRRLGDRGSYEQYF. The CDR3 region has the DNA TGTGCCACCAGCAGACGCCTGGGGGACAGGGGGTCCTACGAGCAGTACTTC.

This clone was observed a handful of times. This CDR3 reads CSGQRNTEAFF. DNA for the CDR3: TGCAGTGGGCAGAGGAACACTGAAGCTTTCTTT. The chain carries TRBV20-1 and TRBJ1-1; D remains ambiguous. The CDR3 runs to 11 residues. The V and J ends lost 7 bases and 1 base respectively, with 7 bases between them. Germline V gives CDR1 DFQATT, CDR2 SNEGSKA (reference sequence).

The gene calls are TRBV29-1 and TRBJ2-3; the match to TRBD2 covers 14 bases. The CDR3 loop spans 15 amino acids. Unmatched junction bases numbered 4, after V lost 6 bases and J lost 2 bases. Germline values: CDR1 SQVTM, CDR2 ANQGSEA. The CDR3 here is CSVMTSGRVTDTQYF. As DNA, the CDR3 is TGCAGCGTGATGACTAGCGGGAGGGTCACAGATACGCAGTATTTT.

The J gene is TRBJ2-7, the V gene TRBV4-2; D may be TRBD1 (6 bases). The CDR3 runs 13 residues. V lost 3 bases and J 6 bases, leaving 12 bases between the germline ends. Per germline, CDR1 LGHNA and CDR2 YNFKEQ. CDR3 in DNA: TGTGCCAGCAGCCATCCTACAGGGTCCGAGCAGTACTTC. It specifies CASSHPTGSEQYF.

The chain is built from TRBV6-5 and TRBJ1-1; D unresolved. This CDR3 is built from 12 residues. From germline, CDR1 is MNHEY and CDR2 SVGAGI. The V end lost 6 bases, the J end lost 1 base, and 6 bases lay between the germline ends. CDR3 nucleotides: TGTGCCAGCAGGTGGGGGAACACTGAAGCTTTCTTT. Translated, it gives CASRWGNTEAFF.

The chain uses TRBV19 and TRBJ2-1; perhaps TRBD2 as D (6 bases). The CDR3 covers 11 residues. Germline V lookup: CDR1 LNHDA, CDR2 SQIVND (reference sequence). V dropped 5 bases and J dropped 9 bases, with 8 bases sitting between them. The CDR3, as DNA: TGTGCCAGTAGTTGGCGGGGTGAGCAGTTCTTC. Residues: CASSWRGEQFF. Together with reference TRBV19 and TRBJ2-1, the CDR3 gives the full variable domain: DGGITQSPKYLFRKEGQNVTLSCEQNLNHDAMYWYRQDPGQGLRLIYYSQIVNDFQKGDIAEGYSVSREKKESFPLTVTSAQKNPTAFYLCASSWRGEQFFGPGTRLTVL.

This clone was counted only a few times. This sequence joins TRBV7-9 and TRBJ2-5; D not resolved. This CDR3 region has 12 residues. Trimming removed 4 bases at V and 5 bases at J, with 8 bases between. Per the germline V gene, CDR1 is SEHNR and CDR2 is FQNEAQ (reference sequence). The CDR3: CASSSSVETQYF. The CDR3 DNA sequence: TGTGCCAGCAGCTCCTCGGTCGAGACCCAGTACTTC. Combining the CDR3 with reference TRBV7-9 and TRBJ2-5 gives the whole variable domain DTGVSQNPRHKITKRGQNVTFRCDPISEHNRLYWYRQTLGQGPEFLTYFQNEAQLEKSRLLSDRFSAERPKGSFSTLEIQRTEQGDSAMYLCASSSSVETQYFGPGTRLLVL.

The rearrangement links TRBV9 to TRBJ2-7; D is perhaps TRBD2 (6 bases). This CDR3 is built from 14 residues. The germline V gene has CDR1 SGDLS and CDR2 YYNGEE. Trimming cost V 4 bases and J 2 bases, with 13 bases left between them. The CDR3 loop reads CASSKSGDPYEQYF. Here the CDR3 DNA reads TGTGCCAGCAGCAAGTCGGGAGATCCCTACGAGCAGTACTTC. The full variable domain, with the rest looked up from reference TRBV9 and TRBJ2-7, is DSGVTQTPKHLITATGQRVTLRCSPRSGDLSVYWYQQSLDQGLQFLIQYYNGEERAKGNILERFSAQQFPDLHSELNLSSLELGDSALYFCASSKSGDPYEQYFGPGTRLTVT.

A few counts support this clone. The genes are TRBV6-1 and TRBJ1-1, with 7 bases fitting TRBD1. The trim removed 4 bases at V and 6 bases at J, leaving 5 bases unmatched. CDR1 is MNHNS, CDR2 SASEGT, per germline. The CDR3 has 13 amino acids. The CDR3 DNA sequence: TGTGCCAGCAGTGTTGACAGGGACGCTGAAGCTTTCTTT. It yields the protein CASSVDRDAEAFF.

The genes are TRBV19 and TRBJ1-2, with D perhaps matching TRBD1 (6 bases). From germline, CDR1 is LNHDA and CDR2 SQIVND (reference sequence). The CDR3 runs 15 residues. Trimming pared 5 bases from V and 4 bases from J, leaving 17 bases between. The DNA of the CDR3 is TGTGCCAGTAGTCTCCGCAGGGGATGGGTCTATGGCTACACCTTC. Translating it yields CASSLRRGWVYGYTF.

The sample holds one count of this clone. This chain's CDR3 is CSVVRDYEQYF. For the CDR3, the DNA is TGCAGCGTTGTTCGGGACTACGAGCAGTACTTC. This chain connects TRBV29-1 to TRBJ2-7; possible D gene TRBD2, 5 bases. Deletions cut 4 bases from V and 3 bases from J, with 7 bases between. This CDR3 is 11 amino acids long. Germline CDR1 SQVTM, CDR2 ANQGSEA.

This chain joins TRBV4-1 and TRBJ2-5, with 8 positions matching TRBD1. The junction had 8 bases not matched to a gene; V was cut back by 3 bases and J by 5 bases. The CDR3 covers 15 residues. Germline CDR1 and CDR2: MGHRA and YSYEKL. The CDR3 nucleotides are TGCGCCAGCAGCCAGGGACAGGCGGCCCGGGAGACCCAGTACTTC. Amino acid sequence: CASSQGQAARETQYF.

The genes are TRBV6-1 and TRBJ1-5; D may be TRBD1 (5 bases). Trimming shortened V by 5 bases and J by 7 bases, and 18 bases separated the two germline ends. This CDR3 region has 15 residues. Germline-derived CDR1 and CDR2 are MNHNS and SASEGT. The CDR3 loop is CASSPQTGRGQPQHF. The CDR3 nucleotides read TGTGCCAGCAGTCCCCAGACTGGGCGGGGGCAGCCCCAGCATTTT.

The chain recombines TRBV19 with TRBJ1-2, with TRBD1 matching over 8 bases. Per germline, CDR1 LNHDA and CDR2 SQIVND (reference sequence). The CDR3 spans 15 residues. V dropped 3 bases and J dropped 3; count of bases not matched to a gene: 6. As DNA, the CDR3 is TGTGCCAGTAGTATCCCAGGGGGCATCGACTATGGCTACACCTTC. Encoded protein: CASSIPGGIDYGYTF.

This chain links TRBV2 with TRBJ2-1; 7 bases are shared with TRBD1. With 3 bases clipped from V and 0 bases from J, the junction kept 8 bases outside the gene matches. This CDR3 comprises 17 residues. Germline CDR1 is SNHLY and CDR2 is FYNNEI. This CDR3 reads CASSDRDSPSSYNEQFF. In DNA form, the CDR3 reads TGTGCCAGCAGTGACAGGGACAGCCCATCCTCCTACAATGAGCAGTTCTTC.

The chain couples TRBV5-4 to TRBJ1-1, with D unclear. CDR1 is SGHNT and CDR2 is YYREEE in the germline V gene (reference sequence). The germline V and J ends were trimmed by 4 bases and 2 bases, with 9 bases remaining between them. CDR3 size: 13 residues. CDR3 sequence: CASSQLTNTEAFF. The CDR3 coding sequence is TGTGCCAGCAGCCAGCTAACCAACACTGAAGCTTTCTTT.

This clone was detected once. The rearrangement links TRBV2 to TRBJ2-5; 8 bases match TRBD1. CDR1 is SNHLY and CDR2 is FYNNEI in the germline V gene. The CDR3 sequence is 15 residues long. Trimming removed 6 bases from V and 1 base from J; junction bases left unmatched: 7. Here the CDR3 reads CASSPDRGIQETQYF. CDR3 coding DNA: TGTGCCAGCAGCCCTGACAGGGGAATCCAAGAGACCCAGTACTTC.

The chain couples TRBV19 to TRBJ2-5; D is undetermined. V dropped 5 bases and J dropped 5 bases, with 21 bases sitting between them. Germline CDR1 and CDR2: LNHDA and SQIVND (reference sequence). CDR3 length: 16 amino acids. The CDR3 reads CASSESIGPAFETQYF. In nucleotides, the CDR3 is TGTGCCAGTAGTGAGTCGATCGGACCGGCGTTTGAGACCCAGTACTTC.

This CDR3 reads CASSLRRGTASRGQPQHF. The CDR3 DNA reads as TGTGCCAGCAGCTTAAGGCGGGGAACCGCATCAAGGGGTCAGCCCCAGCATTTT. V gene TRBV7-3 combines with J gene TRBJ1-5; possible D gene TRBD1, 5 bases. CDR1 is SGHTA and CDR2 is FQGTGA in the germline V gene. Trimming removed 1 base at V and 6 bases at J, with 22 bases between. The CDR3 spans 18 residues.

The chain couples TRBV5-1 to TRBJ1-5; D is uncertain. The CDR3 sequence is 15 residues long. V was clipped by 0 bases and J by 1 base, with 8 bases between them. Germline lookup yields CDR1 SGHRS and CDR2 YFSETQ. The CDR3 is CASSLGDTSNQPQHF. CDR3 DNA sequence: TGCGCCAGCAGCTTGGGGGATACGAGCAATCAGCCCCAGCATTTT. The variable domain in full, with the rest retrieved from reference TRBV5-1 and TRBJ1-5, is KAGVTQTPRYLIKTRGQQVTLSCSPISGHRSVSWYQQTPGQGLQFLFEYFSETQRNKGNFPGRFSGRQFSNSRSEMNVSTLELGDSALYLCASSLGDTSNQPQHFGDGTRLSIL.

The genes are TRBV23-1 and TRBJ1-1; D perhaps matches TRBD1 (5 bases). TRBV23-1 is treated as an ORF (open reading frame) with a function not yet certain. This CDR3 has 18 amino acids. V was clipped by 3 bases and J by 4 bases, with 24 bases between them. The CDR3, as DNA: TGCGCCAGCAGTCAGCCCCGGGGCCAGGGTCCTTTCTCCACTGAAGCTTTCTTT. Translation: CASSQPRGQGPFSTEAFF.

The V call is TRBV28, the J call TRBJ1-2; TRBD1 is a possible D gene (5 bases). The germline V gene encodes CDR1 MDHEN and CDR2 SYDVKM. V shed 8 bases and J shed 3 bases, with 13 bases lying between them. This CDR3 is 13 amino acids long. The CDR3 region has the DNA TGTGCCAGCGAACAGGCGAACTACTATGGCTACACCTTC. This translates into CASEQANYYGYTF.

V usage is TRBV18 and J usage is TRBJ2-7, with D tentatively TRBD1 (6 bases). The CDR3 has 15 amino acids. V lost 6 bases to trimming and J lost 2 bases, with 17 bases between them. CDR1 KGHSH and CDR2 LQKENI come from the germline V gene. DNA of the CDR3: TGTGCCAGCTCGCGTCCCCCAGGGGAAACCTACGAGCAGTACTTC. It is translated as CASSRPPGETYEQYF.